This T cell receptor (beta chain) was found in a study of Ad26.COV2.S vaccination and SARS-CoV-2 variants. Across the study: In the COV1001 trial, the donor was in the Ad26.COV2.S arm.

The treatment: 19 received Ad26.COV2.S at low or high dose, single or two shots; several received placebo; per-sample allocation not given. Sampling was performed 63 days after the first vaccine or placebo injection. On this clone itself: What it binds is not known.

General study findings and limits: Total T cell responses may have been underestimated by the TCR breadth and depth analyses. Similar non-spike TCR breadth was seen in vaccine and placebo recipients.

This table comes from immunoSEQ multiplex PCR, and its TCRdb copy is limited to in-frame clones, with some not included. The profile covers some 290,000 clones, with around 84% appearing a single time and around 1.9% taken by the ten largest. CDR1 and CDR2 (germline): SGHTA, FQGNSA. CDR3 size: 17 residues. V shed 2 bases and J shed 3 bases, with 20 bases lying between them. The sample consisted of peripheral blood, taken in a trial of Ad26.COV2.S vaccine versus placebo. The rearrangement uses TRBV7-2 and TRBJ2-7; D could derive from TRBD1 or TRBD2 (5 bases each). The receptor was isolated from a person aged 18-60 years who received the Ad26.COV2.S COVID-19 vaccine or a placebo. The CDR3 DNA reads TGTGCCAGCAGCTTAAGGCCTCCCGGGACGGAATACTACGAGCAGTACTTC. Translated, it gives CASSLRPPGTEYYEQYF.